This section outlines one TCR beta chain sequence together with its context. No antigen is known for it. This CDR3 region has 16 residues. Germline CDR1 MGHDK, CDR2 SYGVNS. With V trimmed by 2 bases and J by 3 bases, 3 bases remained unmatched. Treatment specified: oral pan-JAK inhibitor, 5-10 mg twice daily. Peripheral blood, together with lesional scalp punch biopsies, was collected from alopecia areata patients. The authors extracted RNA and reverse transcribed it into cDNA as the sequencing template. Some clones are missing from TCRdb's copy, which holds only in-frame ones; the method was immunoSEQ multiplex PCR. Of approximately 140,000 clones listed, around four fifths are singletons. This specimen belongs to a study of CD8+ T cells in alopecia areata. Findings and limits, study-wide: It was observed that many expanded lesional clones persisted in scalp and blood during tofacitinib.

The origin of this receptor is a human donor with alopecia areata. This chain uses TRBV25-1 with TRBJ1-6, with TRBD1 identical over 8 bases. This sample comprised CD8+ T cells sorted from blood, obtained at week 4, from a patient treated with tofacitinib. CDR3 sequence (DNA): TGTGCCAGCAGTGAAGGACAGGGAAACTATAATTCACCCCTCCACTTT. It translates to CASSEGQGNYNSPLHF.